This T cell receptor beta chain was obtained from a study of T cell responses to AZD1222 COVID-19 vaccine. Data came from immunoSEQ multiplex PCR; TCRdb stores just in-frame clones and leaves some out. The sample lists some 150,000 clones, more than 80% seen once, with about 3% in the top ten. About this clone itself: The target antigen is unknown.

Germline trimming cut 5 bases from V and 5 bases from J; bases unmatched to any gene: 4. The CDR3 totals 14 residues. Germline loops: CDR1 LNHNV, CDR2 YYDKDF (reference sequence). Study-level results: Mostly white British, mostly female donors; authors suggested clonal diversity may be underestimated. The study found vaccine-associated CD4 TCRs spanning spike, dominant at 160-218 and 743-854.

This TCR was sampled from an adult in good health. The sequencing used peripheral blood, collected on day 0 of AZD1222 vaccination. The rearrangement uses TRBV15 and TRBJ1-2, with TRBD1 matching 11 bases. The CDR3 coding sequence is TGTGCCACCAGCCGCGGGGACAGGGGGTATGGCTACACCTTC. It yields the protein CATSRGDRGYGYTF.